The rows below give T cell receptor beta chains drawn from one sample of a study of blood T cell repertoires in COVID-19. Sequencing was performed with immunoSEQ multiplex PCR; in TCRdb, only in-frame clones are kept and a portion is missing. The sample lists 160,000 or so clones; 70% to 90% were seen once. The sample comprised peripheral blood. These receptors all stem from a woman between 70 and 85 years old with acute or convalescent COVID-19. Both conserved end residues are part of each CDR3. A D gene is named only where the DNA matches it firmly. Clone size is given for some rows only: seen once, a few or many times, or a class if the clone is expanded.

>.|TRBV7-9|TRBJ1-2|13|.
CASSRDANYGYTF
TGTGCCAGCAGCAGGGACGCGAACTATGGCTACACCTTC
>TRBD2|TRBV3-1/TRBV3-2|TRBJ2-3|17|.
CASSQRRTRRFTDTQYF
TGTGCCAGCAGCCAAAGAAGGACTAGAAGATTCACAGATACGCAGTATTTT
>.|TRBV12-3/TRBV12-4|TRBJ2-5|13|.
CASSFLGQGGQYF
TGTGCCAGCAGTTTCCTTGGGCAGGGGGGACAGTACTTC
>.|TRBV19|TRBJ1-2|17|.
CASSMATGTPPGYGYTF
TGTGCCAGTAGTATGGCTACCGGGACACCCCCTGGCTATGGCTACACCTTC
>.|TRBV27|TRBJ1-2|17|.
CASSSLGIGTPLYGYTF
TGTGCCAGCAGTTCACTGGGAATCGGGACACCTCTCTATGGCTACACCTTC
>.|TRBV18|TRBJ1-1|13|.
CASSPRVRTEAFF
TGTGCCAGCTCACCACGCGTGAGGACTGAAGCTTTCTTT
>TRBD1|TRBV7-2|TRBJ1-4|15|.
CASSLADRDSEKLFF
TGTGCCAGCAGCTTAGCGGACAGGGATAGTGAAAAACTGTTTTTT
>.|TRBV5-4|TRBJ1-1|14|.
CASKGGLMNTEAFF
TGTGCCAGCAAAGGAGGGCTAATGAACACTGAAGCTTTCTTT
>TRBD2|TRBV18|TRBJ2-5|19|.
CASSPPNALAGAQEETQYF
TGTGCCAGCTCACCACCGAATGCCCTAGCGGGGGCTCAAGAAGAGACCCAGTACTTC
>.|TRBV28|TRBJ1-2|12|.
CASSTGGRGYTF
TGTGCCAGCAGTACGGGGGGAAGAGGCTACACCTTC
>TRBD2|TRBV3-1/TRBV3-2|TRBJ2-3|17|.
CASSQDVERGGRHTQYF
TGTGCCAGCAGCCAAGATGTCGAGCGGGGGGGCAGACATACGCAGTATTTT
>.|TRBV9|TRBJ1-1|14|.
CASSEGGKGTEAFF
TGTGCCAGCAGCGAGGGGGGGAAGGGCACTGAAGCTTTCTTT
>TRBD1|TRBV5-1|TRBJ1-2|15|.
CASSQGTGQNYGYTF
TGCGCCAGCAGCCAAGGGACAGGGCAGAACTATGGCTACACCTTC
>TRBD1|TRBV3-1/TRBV3-2|TRBJ1-2|13|.
CASRLQGGYGYTF
TGTGCCAGCAGGTTACAGGGGGGCTATGGCTACACCTTC
>.|TRBV3-1/TRBV3-2|TRBJ1-3|13|.
CASSERPGNTIYF
TGTGCCAGCAGCGAGAGGCCCGGAAACACCATATATTTT
>.|TRBV2|TRBJ2-6|18|.
CASTMGGAPLSGANVLTF
TGTGCCAGCACTATGGGGGGGGCGCCCCTCTCTGGGGCCAACGTCCTGACTTTC
>TRBD1|TRBV6-5|TRBJ1-5|16|.
CASSSRDRGRDQPQHF
TGTGCCAGCAGTTCACGGGACAGGGGGCGGGATCAGCCCCAGCATTTT
>TRBD2|TRBV9|TRBJ2-5|16|.
CASSEATAGGRETQYF
TGTGCCAGCAGCGAAGCTACGGCGGGGGGGAGAGAGACCCAGTACTTC
>TRBD2|TRBV25-1|TRBJ2-3|16|.
CASSIGLGVYTDTQYF
TGTGCCAGCAGTATAGGACTAGGGGTATACACAGATACGCAGTATTTT
>TRBD2|TRBV4-1|TRBJ2-5|17|.
CASSYSGGRHPQETQYF
TGCGCCAGCAGCTACAGCGGGGGGCGACATCCTCAAGAGACCCAGTACTTC
>TRBD1|TRBV11-1|TRBJ2-1|15|.
CASSLRDRGGNEQFF
TGTGCCAGCAGCTTACGAGACAGGGGCGGGAATGAGCAGTTCTTC
>.|TRBV2|TRBJ2-6|15|.
CASRVRGTGANVLTF
TGTGCCAGCAGGGTCAGGGGAACCGGGGCCAACGTCCTGACTTTC
>TRBD1|TRBV2|TRBJ2-2|16|few
CASKYLGQGAAGELFF
TGTGCCAGCAAATACCTAGGACAGGGGGCTGCCGGGGAGCTGTTTTTT
>TRBD1|TRBV18|TRBJ1-6|14|.
CASSLQGANSPLHF
TGTGCCAGCTCATTGCAGGGGGCTAATTCACCCCTCCACTTT
>TRBD1|TRBV10-2|TRBJ1-5|14|.
CASSDPGQGKSQHF
TGCGCCAGCAGTGACCCGGGACAGGGGAAATCCCAGCATTTT
>TRBD2|TRBV9|TRBJ2-3|19|.
CASSVVLGSSGGATDTQYF
TGTGCCAGCAGCGTAGTTCTTGGATCTAGCGGGGGGGCCACCGATACGCAGTATTTT
>.|TRBV28|TRBJ2-6|15|.
CASSSNPTGANVLTF
TGTGCCAGCAGTTCTAACCCAACTGGGGCCAACGTCCTGACTTTC
>.|TRBV27|TRBJ2-1|11|once
CASSLLNEQFF
TGTGCCAGCAGTTTACTCAATGAGCAGTTCTTC
>.|TRBV3-1/TRBV3-2|TRBJ2-3|14|.
CASSQGGRTDTQYF
TGTGCCAGCAGCCAAGGGGGCCGCACAGATACGCAGTATTTT
>TRBD1|TRBV3-1/TRBV3-2|TRBJ1-3|16|.
CASSQSAGGLGNTIYF
TGTGCCAGCAGCCAATCGGCAGGGGGCCTAGGAAACACCATATATTTT
>TRBD2|TRBV7-3|TRBJ2-5|16|.
CASSLGSSGGQQTQYF
TGTGCCAGCAGCTTAGGGTCTAGCGGGGGGCAACAGACCCAGTACTTC
>.|TRBV11-2|TRBJ2-5|15|.
CASSLSSSDQETQYF
TGTGCCAGCAGCCTTAGCTCTAGCGACCAAGAGACCCAGTACTTC
>.|TRBV15|TRBJ2-1|15|.
CATRGSTSSYNEQFF
TGTGCCACCAGGGGCAGCACTTCTTCCTACAATGAGCAGTTCTTC
>.|TRBV14|TRBJ1-1|15|once
CASSPFSGPLAEAFF
TGTGCCAGCAGCCCGTTTTCAGGGCCCTTAGCTGAAGCTTTCTTT
>TRBD1|TRBV6-6|TRBJ1-6|15|.
CASIHDGQGNSPLHF
TGTGCCAGCATCCACGACGGACAGGGAAATTCACCCCTCCACTTT
>TRBD2|TRBV6-2/TRBV6-3|TRBJ2-5|17|.
CASSSGSGGTFQETQYF
TGTGCCAGCAGTTCAGGCAGCGGGGGGACCTTTCAAGAGACCCAGTACTTC
>TRBD2|TRBV4-3|TRBJ2-7|14|.
CASSPGGGAYEQYF
TGCGCCAGCAGCCCGGGCGGGGGGGCTTACGAGCAGTACTTC
>.|TRBV4-1|TRBJ1-2|13|.
CASSQSVLGGHTF
TGCGCCAGCAGCCAGTCGGTTCTGGGGGGTCACACCTTC
>.|TRBV18|TRBJ1-1|13|.
CASSRGGPTEAFF
TGTGCCAGCTCACGCGGGGGGCCGACTGAAGCTTTCTTT
>TRBD2|TRBV6-1|TRBJ2-7|15|.
CASSEIAGAPYEQYF
TGTGCCAGCAGTGAAATAGCGGGGGCCCCCTACGAGCAGTACTTC
>.|TRBV18|TRBJ1-5|14|.
CASSPPGKNQPQHF
TGTGCCAGCTCACCTCCCGGGAAGAATCAGCCCCAGCATTTT
>TRBD2|TRBV4-2|TRBJ2-7|16|.
CASSQVWTSGDYEQYF
TGTGCCAGCAGCCAAGTATGGACTAGCGGGGACTACGAGCAGTACTTC
>.|TRBV7-2|TRBJ1-5|13|.
CASSLAGDQPQHF
TGTGCCAGCAGCTTAGCAGGGGATCAGCCCCAGCATTTT
>.|TRBV18|TRBJ2-5|15|once
CASSPQGALQETQYF
TGTGCCAGCTCACCCCAGGGCGCCCTCCAAGAGACCCAGTACTTC
>.|TRBV6-2/TRBV6-3|TRBJ2-1|13|.
CASSWTAGNEQFF
TGTGCCAGCAGTTGGACAGCTGGCAATGAGCAGTTCTTC
>.|TRBV2|TRBJ2-3|16|.
CASSTRRGGLTDTQYF
TGTGCCAGCAGTACACGAAGGGGGGGGCTCACAGATACGCAGTATTTT
>.|TRBV25-1|TRBJ2-6|14|.
CASSDSAGANVLTF
TGTGCCAGCAGTGACAGTGCTGGGGCCAACGTCCTGACTTTC
>.|TRBV4-1|TRBJ2-2|15|.
CASSRDDQAPGELFF
TGCGCCAGCAGCCGAGACGACCAGGCCCCCGGGGAGCTGTTTTTT